This TCR beta chain came from a study of T cell repertoires in cytomegalovirus infection. About the research overall: HLA-B-restricted CMV epitopes that are well studied, plus recently identified HLA-C-restricted ones, were used by the study. General study points: The response measured ex vivo was dominated by TCR beta clonotypes (HLA-C-restricted and CMV-specific).

This clonotype was seen repeatedly, ten times or more. The antigen is undetermined. TCRdb re-analysed the reads in MiXCR, keeping a single row per CDR3 protein. The sample holds about 890,000 distinct CDR3 sequences, 30% to 40% seen once. Germline-derived CDR1 and CDR2 are MNHEY and SVGEGT. Trimming pared 2 bases from V and 14 bases from J, leaving 19 bases between. There are 15 residues in the CDR3. Sequencing used cultured CD8+ T cells from PBMCs, obtained from culture after CMV antigen stimulation. This TCR derives from a human donor in good health (CMV status not recorded). Some clones in this sample may be carry-over from other donors' samples. This sequence joins TRBV6-2 or TRBV6-3 and TRBJ1-6; D ambiguous. Here the CDR3 DNA reads TGTGCCAGCAGTTACACGCGTCCCCAGAGGATCGCCCTCCACTTT. It encodes CASSYTRPQRIALHF.